This T cell receptor (beta chain) emerged from a study of patients and donors after allogeneic stem cell transplantation. This clonotype was detected only a few times. The CDR3 totals 15 residues. V lost 1 base to trimming and J lost 1 base, with 11 bases between them. The V gene's germline CDR1 is SGHKS and CDR2 YYEKEE (reference sequence). One entry per CDR3 protein, called by TCRdb with MiXCR from the RT-PCR reads. The table lists around 200,000 distinct CDR3 sequences, 35% to 45% of them singletons. The clonotype originates from a human donor who was either an allogeneic HSCT recipient or a stem cell or donor lymphocyte infusion donor (not recorded which). It is not recorded whose cells these are; they may come from a transplant donor. The rearrangement joins TRBV5-5 to TRBJ1-2; D may be TRBD1 (5 bases). The sequenced sample consisted of blood, either unsorted or a sorted T cell fraction (not recorded which). The CDR3 DNA sequence: TGTGCCAGCAGCTTGTACGGACACCTTAACTATGGCTACACCTTC. It is translated as CASSLYGHLNYGYTF.